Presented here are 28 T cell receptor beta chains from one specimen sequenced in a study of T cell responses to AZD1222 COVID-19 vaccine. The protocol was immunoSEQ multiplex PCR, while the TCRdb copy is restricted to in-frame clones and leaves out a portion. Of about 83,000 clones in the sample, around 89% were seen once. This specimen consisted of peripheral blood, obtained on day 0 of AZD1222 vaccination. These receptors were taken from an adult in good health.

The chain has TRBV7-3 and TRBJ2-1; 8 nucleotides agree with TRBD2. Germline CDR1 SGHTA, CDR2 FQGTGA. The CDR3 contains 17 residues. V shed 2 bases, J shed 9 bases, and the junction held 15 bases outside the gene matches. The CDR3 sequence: CASSLLSLAGVVGEQFF. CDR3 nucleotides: TGTGCCAGCAGCTTACTTTCTCTAGCGGGCGTTGTCGGTGAGCAGTTCTTC.

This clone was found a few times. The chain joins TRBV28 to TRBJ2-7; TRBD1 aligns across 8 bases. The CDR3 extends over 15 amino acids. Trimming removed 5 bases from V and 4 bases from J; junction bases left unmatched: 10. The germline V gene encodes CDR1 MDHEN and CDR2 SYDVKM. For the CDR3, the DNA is TGTGCCAGCAGTCCGAGGACAGGGAGGAGGTACGAGCAGTACTTC. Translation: CASSPRTGRRYEQYF.

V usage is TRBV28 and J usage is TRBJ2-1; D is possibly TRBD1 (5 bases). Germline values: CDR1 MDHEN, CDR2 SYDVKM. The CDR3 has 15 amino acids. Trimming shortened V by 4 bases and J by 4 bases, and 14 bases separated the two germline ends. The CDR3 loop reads CASSSPQGSYNEQFF. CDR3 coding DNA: TGTGCCAGCAGTTCCCCTCAGGGTAGTTACAATGAGCAGTTCTTC. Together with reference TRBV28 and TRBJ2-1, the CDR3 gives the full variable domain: DVKVTQSSRYLVKRTGEKVFLECVQDMDHENMFWYRQDPGLGLRLIYFSYDVKMKEKGDIPEGYSVSREKKERFSLILESASTNQTSMYLCASSSPQGSYNEQFFGPGTRLTVL.

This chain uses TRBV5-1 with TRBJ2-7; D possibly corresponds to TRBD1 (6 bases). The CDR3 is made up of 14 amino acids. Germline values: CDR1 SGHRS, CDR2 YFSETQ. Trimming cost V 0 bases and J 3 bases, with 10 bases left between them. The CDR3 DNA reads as TGCGCCAGCAGCTTGGCCGCAGGGGACTACGAGCAGTACTTC. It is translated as CASSLAAGDYEQYF.

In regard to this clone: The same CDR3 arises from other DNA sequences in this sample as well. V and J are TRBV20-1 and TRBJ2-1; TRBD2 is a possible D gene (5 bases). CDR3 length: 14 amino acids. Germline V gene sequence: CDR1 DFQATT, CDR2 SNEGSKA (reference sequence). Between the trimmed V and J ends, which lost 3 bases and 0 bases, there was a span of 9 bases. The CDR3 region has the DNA TGCAGTGCTAGTACCAGCGGCTCCTACAATGAGCAGTTCTTC. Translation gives CSASTSGSYNEQFF.

The CDR3 nucleotides read TGTGCCAGCAGCCGCTCGGCAGCTGGGGGCAATGAGCAGTTCTTC. Translating it yields CASSRSAAGGNEQFF. This chain uses TRBV3-1 (or the pseudogene TRBV3-2) with TRBJ2-1; possibly TRBD1 or TRBD2 for D (5 bases each). Trimming pared 4 bases from V and 6 bases from J, leaving 16 bases between. Per the germline V gene, CDR1 is LGHDT and CDR2 is YNNKEL (reference sequence). CDR3 size: 15 residues.

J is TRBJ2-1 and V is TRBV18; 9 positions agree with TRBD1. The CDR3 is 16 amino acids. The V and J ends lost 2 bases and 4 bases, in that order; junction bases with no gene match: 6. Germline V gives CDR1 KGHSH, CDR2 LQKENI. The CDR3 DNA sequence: TGTGCCAGCTCACCAACTACAGGGGGCGGATACAATGAGCAGTTCTTC. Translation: CASSPTTGGGYNEQFF.

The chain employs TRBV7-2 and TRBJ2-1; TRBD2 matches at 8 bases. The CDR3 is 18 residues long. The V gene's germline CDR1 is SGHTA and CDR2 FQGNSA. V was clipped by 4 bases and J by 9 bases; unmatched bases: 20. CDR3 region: CASSSRLLKAGARSEQFF. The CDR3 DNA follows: TGTGCCAGCAGCTCCCGACTTCTAAAAGCGGGAGCGAGGAGTGAGCAGTTCTTC.

This CDR3 is CASGGTVTGELFF. The CDR3 nucleotides read TGTGCCAGCGGAGGGACAGTGACCGGGGAGCTGTTTTTT. The V and J genes are TRBV19 and TRBJ2-2; a weak D match, TRBD1 (7 bases). The germline V and J ends were trimmed by 9 bases and 5 bases, with 13 bases remaining between them. From germline, CDR1 is LNHDA and CDR2 SQIVND (reference sequence). CDR3 length: 13 residues.

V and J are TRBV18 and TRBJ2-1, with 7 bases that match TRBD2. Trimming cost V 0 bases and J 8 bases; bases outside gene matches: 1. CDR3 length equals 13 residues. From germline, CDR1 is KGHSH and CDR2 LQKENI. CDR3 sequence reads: CASSPPTSYEQFF. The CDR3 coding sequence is TGTGCCAGCTCACCACCGACTAGCTATGAGCAGTTCTTC.

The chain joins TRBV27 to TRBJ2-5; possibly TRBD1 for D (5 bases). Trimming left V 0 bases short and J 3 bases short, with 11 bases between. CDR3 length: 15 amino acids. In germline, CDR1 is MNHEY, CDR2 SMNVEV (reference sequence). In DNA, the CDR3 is TGTGCCAGCAGTTTATCTGGGGCGCAGAAAGAGACCCAGTACTTC. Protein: CASSLSGAQKETQYF.

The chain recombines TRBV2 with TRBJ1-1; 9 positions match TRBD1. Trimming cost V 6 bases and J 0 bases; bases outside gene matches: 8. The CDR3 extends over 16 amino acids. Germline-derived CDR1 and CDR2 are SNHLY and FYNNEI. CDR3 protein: CASREGQGGMNTEAFF. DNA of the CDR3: TGTGCCAGCAGGGAGGGACAGGGTGGTATGAACACTGAAGCTTTCTTT. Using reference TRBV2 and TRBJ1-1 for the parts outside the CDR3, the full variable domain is EPEVTQTPSHQVTQMGQEVILRCVPISNHLYFYWYRQILGQKVEFLVSFYNNEISEKSEIFDDQFSVERPDGSNFTLKIRSTKLEDSAMYFCASREGQGGMNTEAFFGQGTRLTVV.

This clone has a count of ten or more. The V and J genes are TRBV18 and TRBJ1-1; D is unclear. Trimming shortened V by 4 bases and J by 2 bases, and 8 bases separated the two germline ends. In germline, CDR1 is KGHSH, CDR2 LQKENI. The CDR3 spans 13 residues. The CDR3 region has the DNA TGTGCCAGCTCACTTTTGATTAACACTGAAGCTTTCTTT. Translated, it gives CASSLLINTEAFF.

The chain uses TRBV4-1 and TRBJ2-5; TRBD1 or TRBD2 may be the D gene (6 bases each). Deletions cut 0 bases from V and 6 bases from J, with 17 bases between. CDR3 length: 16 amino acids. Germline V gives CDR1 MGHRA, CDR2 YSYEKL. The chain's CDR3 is CASSQEGGGGLKTQYF. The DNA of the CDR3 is TGCGCCAGCAGCCAAGAAGGGGGTGGAGGGTTGAAGACCCAGTACTTC.

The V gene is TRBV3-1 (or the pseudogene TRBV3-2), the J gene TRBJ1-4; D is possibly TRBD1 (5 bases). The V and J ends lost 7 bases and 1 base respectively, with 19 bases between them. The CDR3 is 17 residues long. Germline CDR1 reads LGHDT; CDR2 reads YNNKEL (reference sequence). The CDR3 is CASTPTARGGTNEKLFF. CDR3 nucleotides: TGTGCCAGCACCCCGACCGCTAGGGGAGGAACTAATGAAAAACTGTTTTTT.

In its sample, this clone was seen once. CDR3 in amino acids: CASSPSPTGYGYTF. The CDR3 nucleotides read TGTGCCAGCAGCCCATCCCCGACAGGGTATGGCTACACCTTC. The V gene is TRBV9, the J gene TRBJ1-2, with 7 positions matching TRBD1. The CDR3 covers 14 residues. Trimming cost V 4 bases and J 5 bases; bases outside gene matches: 8. Germline-derived CDR1 and CDR2 are SGDLS and YYNGEE.

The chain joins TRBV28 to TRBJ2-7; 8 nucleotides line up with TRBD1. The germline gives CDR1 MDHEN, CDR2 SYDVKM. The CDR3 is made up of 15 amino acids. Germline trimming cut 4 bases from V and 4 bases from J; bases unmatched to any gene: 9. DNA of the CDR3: TGTGCCAGCAGTTCCCCAGGGGGCAAGGGGTACGAGCAGTACTTC. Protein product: CASSSPGGKGYEQYF.

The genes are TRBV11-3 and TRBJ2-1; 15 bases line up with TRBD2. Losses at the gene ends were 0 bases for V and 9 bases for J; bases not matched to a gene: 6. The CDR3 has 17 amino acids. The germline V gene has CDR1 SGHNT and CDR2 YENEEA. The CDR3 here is CASSLEGLAGGPGEQFF. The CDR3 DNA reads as TGTGCCAGCAGCTTAGAGGGACTAGCGGGAGGCCCGGGTGAGCAGTTCTTC.

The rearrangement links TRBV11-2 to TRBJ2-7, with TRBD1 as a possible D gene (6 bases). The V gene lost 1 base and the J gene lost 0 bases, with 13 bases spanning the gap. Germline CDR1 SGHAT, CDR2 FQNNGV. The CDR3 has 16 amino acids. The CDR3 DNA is TGTGCCAGCAGCTTAGGATCCGGGACACCCTCCTACGAGCAGTACTTC. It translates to CASSLGSGTPSYEQYF.

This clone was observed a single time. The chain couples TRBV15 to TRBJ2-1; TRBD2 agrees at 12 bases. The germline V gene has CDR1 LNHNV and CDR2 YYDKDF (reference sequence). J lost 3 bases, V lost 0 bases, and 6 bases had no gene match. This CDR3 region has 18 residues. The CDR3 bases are TGTGCCACCAGCAGAGATACTAGCGGGAGGAGGGGCTACAATGAGCAGTTCTTC. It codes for CATSRDTSGRRGYNEQFF.

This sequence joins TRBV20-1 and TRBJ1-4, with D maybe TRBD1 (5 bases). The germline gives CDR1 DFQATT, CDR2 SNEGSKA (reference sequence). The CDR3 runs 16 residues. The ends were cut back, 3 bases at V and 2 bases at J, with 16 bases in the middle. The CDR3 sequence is CSASNWDSETNEKLFF. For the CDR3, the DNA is TGCAGTGCTAGTAACTGGGACTCGGAGACTAATGAAAAACTGTTTTTT.

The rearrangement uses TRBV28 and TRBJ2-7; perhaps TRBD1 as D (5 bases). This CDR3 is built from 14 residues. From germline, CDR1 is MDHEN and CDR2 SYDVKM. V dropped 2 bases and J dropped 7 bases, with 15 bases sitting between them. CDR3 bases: TGTGCCAGCAGTTTAACAGGTGTCTACGATGAGCAGTACTTC. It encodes CASSLTGVYDEQYF.

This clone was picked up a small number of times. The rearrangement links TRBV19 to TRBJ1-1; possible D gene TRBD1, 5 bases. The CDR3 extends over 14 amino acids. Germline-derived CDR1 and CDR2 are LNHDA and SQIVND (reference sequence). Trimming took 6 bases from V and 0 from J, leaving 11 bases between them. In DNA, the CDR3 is TGTGCCAGTAGCCTGGGGACTTTGAACACTGAAGCTTTCTTT. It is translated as CASSLGTLNTEAFF.

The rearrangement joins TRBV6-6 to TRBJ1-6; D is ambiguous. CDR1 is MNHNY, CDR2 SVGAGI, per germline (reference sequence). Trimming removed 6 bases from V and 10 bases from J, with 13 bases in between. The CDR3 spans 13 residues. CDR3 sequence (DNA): TGTGCCAGCAGCCTTGAGGGAGGCTCACCCCTCCACTTT. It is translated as CASSLEGGSPLHF.

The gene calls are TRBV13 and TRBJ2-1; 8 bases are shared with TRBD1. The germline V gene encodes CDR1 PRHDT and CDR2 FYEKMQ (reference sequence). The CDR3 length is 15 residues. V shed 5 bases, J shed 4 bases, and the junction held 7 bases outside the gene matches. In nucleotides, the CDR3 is TGTGCCAGCAGCACCGACAGGGGAGGATACAATGAGCAGTTCTTC. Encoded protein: CASSTDRGGYNEQFF. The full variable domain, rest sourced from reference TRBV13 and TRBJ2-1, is AAGVIQSPRHLIKEKRETATLKCYPIPRHDTVYWYQQGPGQDPQFLISFYEKMQSDKGSIPDRFSAQQFSDYHSELNMSSLELGDSALYFCASSTDRGGYNEQFFGPGTRLTVL.

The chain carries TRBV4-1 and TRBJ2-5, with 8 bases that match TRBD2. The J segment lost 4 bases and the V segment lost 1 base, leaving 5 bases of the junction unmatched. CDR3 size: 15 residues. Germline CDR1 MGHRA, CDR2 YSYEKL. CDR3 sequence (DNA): TGCGCCAGCAGCCAAGCCCGGACTAGCAGAGAGACCCAGTACTTC. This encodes CASSQARTSRETQYF.

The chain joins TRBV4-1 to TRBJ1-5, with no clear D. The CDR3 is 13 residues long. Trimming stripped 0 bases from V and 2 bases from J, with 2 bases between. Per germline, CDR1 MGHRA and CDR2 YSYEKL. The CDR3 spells CASSQERNQPQHF. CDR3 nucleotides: TGCGCCAGCAGCCAAGAGCGCAATCAGCCCCAGCATTTT.

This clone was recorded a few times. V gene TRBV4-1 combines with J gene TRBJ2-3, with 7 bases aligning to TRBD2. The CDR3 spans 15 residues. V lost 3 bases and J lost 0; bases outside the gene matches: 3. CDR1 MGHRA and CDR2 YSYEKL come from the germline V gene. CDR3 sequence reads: CASSQTGLSTDTQYF. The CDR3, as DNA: TGCGCCAGCAGCCAGACGGGACTAAGCACAGATACGCAGTATTTT.